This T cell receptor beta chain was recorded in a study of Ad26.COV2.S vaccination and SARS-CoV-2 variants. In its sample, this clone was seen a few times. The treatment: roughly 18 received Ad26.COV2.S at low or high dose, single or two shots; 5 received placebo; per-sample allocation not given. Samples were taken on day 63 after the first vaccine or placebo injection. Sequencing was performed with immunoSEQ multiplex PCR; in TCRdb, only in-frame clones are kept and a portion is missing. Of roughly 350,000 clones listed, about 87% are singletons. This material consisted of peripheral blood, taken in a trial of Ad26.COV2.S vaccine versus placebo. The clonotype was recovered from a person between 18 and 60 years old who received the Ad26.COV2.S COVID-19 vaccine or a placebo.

CDR3: CASSDGGLTGNTIYF. The DNA of the CDR3 is TGTGCCAGCAGCGATGGGGGCTTAACTGGAAACACCATATATTTT. This chain connects TRBV7-3 to TRBJ1-3, with a tentative D call TRBD1 (6 bases). This CDR3 has 15 amino acids. The germline gives CDR1 SGHTA, CDR2 FQGTGA. Between the trimmed V and J ends, which lost 5 bases and 2 bases, there was a span of 13 bases. The full variable domain, completed using reference TRBV7-3 and TRBJ1-3, is GAGVSQTPSNKVTEKGKYVELRCDPISGHTALYWYRQSLGQGPEFLIYFQGTGAADDSGLPNDRFFAVRPEGSVSTLKIQRTERGDSAVYLCASSDGGLTGNTIYFGEGSWLTVV.